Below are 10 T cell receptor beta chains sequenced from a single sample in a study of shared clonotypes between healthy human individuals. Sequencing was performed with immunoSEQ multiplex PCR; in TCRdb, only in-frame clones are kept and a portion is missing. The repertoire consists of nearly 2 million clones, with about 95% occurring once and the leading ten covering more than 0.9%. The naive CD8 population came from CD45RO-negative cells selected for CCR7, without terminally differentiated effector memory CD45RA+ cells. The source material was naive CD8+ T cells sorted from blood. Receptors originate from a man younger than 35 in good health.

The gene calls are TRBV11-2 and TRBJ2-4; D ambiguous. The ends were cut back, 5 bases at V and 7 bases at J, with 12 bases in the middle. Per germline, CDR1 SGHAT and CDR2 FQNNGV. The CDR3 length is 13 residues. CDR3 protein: CASSETVANIQYF. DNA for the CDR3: TGTGCCAGCAGCGAAACAGTGGCGAACATTCAGTACTTC.

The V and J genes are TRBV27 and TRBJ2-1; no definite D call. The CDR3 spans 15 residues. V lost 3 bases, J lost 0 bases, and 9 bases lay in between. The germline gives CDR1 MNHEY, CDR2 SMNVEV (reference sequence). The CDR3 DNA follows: TGTGCCAGCAGTTTGGGGAAAAGCTCCTACAATGAGCAGTTCTTC. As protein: CASSLGKSSYNEQFF.

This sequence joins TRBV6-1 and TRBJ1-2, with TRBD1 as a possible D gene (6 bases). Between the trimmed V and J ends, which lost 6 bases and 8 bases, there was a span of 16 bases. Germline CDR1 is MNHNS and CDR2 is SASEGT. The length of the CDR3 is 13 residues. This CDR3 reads CASSRQASGGYTF. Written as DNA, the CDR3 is TGTGCCAGCAGCCGACAGGCCTCGGGGGGCTACACCTTC.

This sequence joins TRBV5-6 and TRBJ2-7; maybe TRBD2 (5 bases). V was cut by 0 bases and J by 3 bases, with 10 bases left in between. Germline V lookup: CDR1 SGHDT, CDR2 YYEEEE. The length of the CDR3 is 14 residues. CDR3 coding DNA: TGTGCCAGCAGCTTGGGACCGGGGTTCTACGAGCAGTACTTC. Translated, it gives CASSLGPGFYEQYF.

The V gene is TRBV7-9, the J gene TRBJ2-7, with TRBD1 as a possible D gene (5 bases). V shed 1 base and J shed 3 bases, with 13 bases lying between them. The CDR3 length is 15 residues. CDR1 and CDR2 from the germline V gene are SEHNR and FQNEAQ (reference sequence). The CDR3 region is CASSLVVAGYYEQYF. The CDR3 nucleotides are TGTGCCAGCAGCTTAGTGGTGGCAGGGTACTACGAGCAGTACTTC. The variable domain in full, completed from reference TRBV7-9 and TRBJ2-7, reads DTGVSQNPRHKITKRGQNVTFRCDPISEHNRLYWYRQTLGQGPEFLTYFQNEAQLEKSRLLSDRFSAERPKGSFSTLEIQRTEQGDSAMYLCASSLVVAGYYEQYFGPGTRLTVT.

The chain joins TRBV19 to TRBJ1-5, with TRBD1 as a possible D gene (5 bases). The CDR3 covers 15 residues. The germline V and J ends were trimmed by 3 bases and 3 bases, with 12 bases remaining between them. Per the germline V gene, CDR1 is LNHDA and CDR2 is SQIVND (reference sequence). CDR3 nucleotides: TGTGCCAGTAGTATCCCAGGGTGGGACAATCAGCCCCAGCATTTT. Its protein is CASSIPGWDNQPQHF.

Written as DNA, the CDR3 is TGTGCCAGCAGCGTAAAGGGGACAGGGGGCGTATGGGCTGAAGCTTTCTTT. As protein: CASSVKGTGGVWAEAFF. This chain uses TRBV9 with TRBJ1-1; TRBD1 agrees at 12 bases. This CDR3 spans 17 amino acids. V shed 1 base and J 6 bases; nucleotides not matched to a gene: 10. CDR1 is SGDLS, CDR2 YYNGEE, per germline.

The CDR3: CSVFLAGAYEQYF. The CDR3 DNA follows: TGCAGCGTTTTCTTAGCTGGTGCCTACGAGCAGTACTTC. The J gene is TRBJ2-7, the V gene TRBV29-1; no firm D call. The V gene lost 5 bases and the J gene lost 2 bases, with 13 bases spanning the gap. Germline V lookup: CDR1 SQVTM, CDR2 ANQGSEA. There are 13 residues in the CDR3.

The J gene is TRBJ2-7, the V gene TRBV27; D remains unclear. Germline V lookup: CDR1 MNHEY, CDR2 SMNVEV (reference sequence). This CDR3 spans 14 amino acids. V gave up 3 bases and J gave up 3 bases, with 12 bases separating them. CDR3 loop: CASSFEGPHYEQYF. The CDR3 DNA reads TGTGCCAGCAGTTTCGAAGGGCCCCACTACGAGCAGTACTTC.

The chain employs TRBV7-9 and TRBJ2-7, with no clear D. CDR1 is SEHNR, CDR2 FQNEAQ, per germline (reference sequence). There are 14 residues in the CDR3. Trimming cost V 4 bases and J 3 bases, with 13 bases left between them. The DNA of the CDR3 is TGTGCCAGCAGCTCGACCGTCGACTTCTACGAGCAGTACTTC. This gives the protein CASSSTVDFYEQYF. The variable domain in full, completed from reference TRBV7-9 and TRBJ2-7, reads DTGVSQNPRHKITKRGQNVTFRCDPISEHNRLYWYRQTLGQGPEFLTYFQNEAQLEKSRLLSDRFSAERPKGSFSTLEIQRTEQGDSAMYLCASSSTVDFYEQYFGPGTRLTVT.